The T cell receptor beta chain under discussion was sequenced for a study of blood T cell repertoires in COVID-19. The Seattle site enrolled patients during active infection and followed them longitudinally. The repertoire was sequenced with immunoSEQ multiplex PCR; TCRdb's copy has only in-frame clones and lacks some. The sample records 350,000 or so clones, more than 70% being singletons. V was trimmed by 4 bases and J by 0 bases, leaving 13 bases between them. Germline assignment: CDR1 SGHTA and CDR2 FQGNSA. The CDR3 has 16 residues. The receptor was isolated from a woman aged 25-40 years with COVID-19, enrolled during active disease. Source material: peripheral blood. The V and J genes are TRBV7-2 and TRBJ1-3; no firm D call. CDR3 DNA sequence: TGTGCCAGCAGCTCCCAGGCAGGCATCTCTGGAAACACCATATATTTT. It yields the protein CASSSQAGISGNTIYF.